The clone carrying this TCR beta chain was recorded a few times. Its matching antigen is unknown. Germline CDR1 and CDR2: LNHNV and YYDKDF (reference sequence). The CDR3 runs to 17 residues. Trimming left V 6 bases short and J 0 bases short, with 15 bases between. The data were taken from a study of T-cell reconstitution after alpha-beta-depleted transplantation in children. Study-level points and caveats: After one year, T-cell counts and TCRbeta diversity mostly came from new T cells. Reportedly, only several hundred clones from non-depleted graft cells drove alpha-beta T-cell counts at about two months. Elevated TCRbeta diversity at day 60 was traced, in some patients, to surviving recipient T cells and thymic progenitors.

A TCRbeta library incorporating unique molecular identifiers was prepared. TCRdb processed the PCR reads anew with MiXCR; each CDR3 protein has one entry. The repertoire consists of some 300,000 distinct CDR3 sequences, with 6.5% to 9% occurring once and the leading ten covering approximately 8.6%. This receptor was obtained from a female patient aged 2 to 10 who had a stem cell transplant for Fanconi anemia, so the T cells may come from the graft donor. V and J are TRBV15 and TRBJ2-6; D gene ambiguous. This material consisted of peripheral blood, taken 360 days after TCRalphabeta/CD19-depleted stem cell transplant. CDR3 residues: CATRGTDPLSGANVLTF. CDR3 coding DNA: TGTGCCACCAGGGGCACAGATCCCCTCTCTGGGGCCAACGTCCTGACTTTC.